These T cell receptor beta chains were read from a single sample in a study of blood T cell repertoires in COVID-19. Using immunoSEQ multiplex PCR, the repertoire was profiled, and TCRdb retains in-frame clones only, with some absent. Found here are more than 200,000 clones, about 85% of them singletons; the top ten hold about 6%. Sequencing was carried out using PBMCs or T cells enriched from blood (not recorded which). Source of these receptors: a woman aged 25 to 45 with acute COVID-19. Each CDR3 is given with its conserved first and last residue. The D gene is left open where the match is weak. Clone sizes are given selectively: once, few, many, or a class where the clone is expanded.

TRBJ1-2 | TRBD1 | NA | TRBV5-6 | TGTGCCAGCAGCTTGGAGGGCAGGGGGCGTTTGGGCTATGGCTACACCTTC | CASSLEGRGRLGYGYTF
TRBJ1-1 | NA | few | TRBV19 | TGTGCCAGTAGTGGATCCGATAGGAGGAGTGAAGCTTTCTTT | CASSGSDRRSEAFF
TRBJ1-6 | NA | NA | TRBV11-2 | TGTGCCAGCAGCTCGACAGGCTCGTCTGGTTCACCCCTCCACTTT | CASSSTGSSGSPLHF
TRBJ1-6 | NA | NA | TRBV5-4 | TGTGCCAGCAGCTCGGACTCCCAGAAGAGCTCCTATAATTCACCCCTCCACTTT | CASSSDSQKSSYNSPLHF
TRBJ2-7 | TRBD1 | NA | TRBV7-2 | TGTGCCAGCAGTTCCTACCTCGGGACAGGCTCCTACGAGCAGTACTTC | CASSSYLGTGSYEQYF
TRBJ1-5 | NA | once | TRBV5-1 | TGCGCCAGCAGCTTGGAACCCCGGGGGGTCGATCAGCCCCAGCATTTT | CASSLEPRGVDQPQHF
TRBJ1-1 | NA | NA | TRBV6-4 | TGTGCCAGCAGTGAGCCAGGGGTCACTGAAGCTTTCTTT | CASSEPGVTEAFF
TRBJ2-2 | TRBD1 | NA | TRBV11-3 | TGTGCCAGCAGCTTAGGGGGACAGTCCACCGGGGAGCTGTTTTTT | CASSLGGQSTGELFF
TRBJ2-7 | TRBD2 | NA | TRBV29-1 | TGCAGCGTCGAGGGAGGGTGGGGGGTCCACGAGCAGTACTTC | CSVEGGWGVHEQYF
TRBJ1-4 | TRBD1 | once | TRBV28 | TGTGCCAGCAGTTCAGGGGGATGGTTTGAAAAACTGTTTTTT | CASSSGGWFEKLFF
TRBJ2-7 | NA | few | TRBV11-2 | TGTGCCAGCAGCTTAGATGCGGCAAGCTACGAGCAGTACTTC | CASSLDAASYEQYF
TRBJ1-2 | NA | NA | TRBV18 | TGTGCCAGCTCACAGCGGCGCGGGACTAACTATGGCTACACCTTC | CASSQRRGTNYGYTF
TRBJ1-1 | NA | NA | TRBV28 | TGTGCCAGCACCGACTTGAACACTGAAGCTTTCTTT | CASTDLNTEAFF
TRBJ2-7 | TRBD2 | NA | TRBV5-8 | TGTGCCAGCAGCTCCCGGACTAGGGCGGCCTACGAGCAGTACTTC | CASSSRTRAAYEQYF
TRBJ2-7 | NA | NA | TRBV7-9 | TGTGCCAGCAGCTTGGGGGGGCGTGGGACTCGAACCCCCTCCGAGCAGTACTTC | CASSLGGRGTRTPSEQYF
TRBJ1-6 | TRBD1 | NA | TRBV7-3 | TGTGCCAGCGGACAGGGTCCCAATTCACCCCTCCACTTT | CASGQGPNSPLHF
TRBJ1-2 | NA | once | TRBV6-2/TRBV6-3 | TGTGCCAGCAGCTCCCCGGGAGTTAACTATGGCTACACCTTC | CASSSPGVNYGYTF